The 8 T cell receptor beta chains presented below share a single source sample, sequenced in a study of beta chain features in type 1 diabetes. Every isolated RNA sample was fully reverse transcribed, so sequencing captured expressed TCRB transcripts. Measured with immunoSEQ multiplex PCR; TCRdb has only the in-frame clones, and not every one. The data show some 270,000 clones, approximately 8% seen once. The specimen was central memory CD4+ T cells from blood. The receptors here all came from a young woman in good health.

This clone was seen a few times. The V gene is TRBV4-3, the J gene TRBJ1-4; possibly TRBD1 for D (6 bases). Trimming stripped 0 bases from V and 0 bases from J, with 14 bases between. Germline V lookup: CDR1 LGHNA, CDR2 YSLEER. This CDR3 contains 18 residues. Written as DNA, the CDR3 is TGCGCCAGCAGCCAAGATTATCGGGGGGCTGCAACTAATGAAAAACTGTTTTTT. Protein: CASSQDYRGAATNEKLFF.

V and J are TRBV19 and TRBJ2-3; 7 nucleotides line up with TRBD1. The CDR3 runs to 15 residues. Germline V gene data show CDR1 as LNHDA and CDR2 as SQIVND (reference sequence). Trimming cost V 4 bases and J 3 bases; bases outside gene matches: 7. The CDR3 spells CASSRWARGTDTQYF. The DNA of the CDR3 is TGTGCCAGTAGTAGGTGGGCCAGGGGGACAGATACGCAGTATTTT. Full variable domain (missing parts from reference TRBV19 and TRBJ2-3): DGGITQSPKYLFRKEGQNVTLSCEQNLNHDAMYWYRQDPGQGLRLIYYSQIVNDFQKGDIAEGYSVSREKKESFPLTVTSAQKNPTAFYLCASSRWARGTDTQYFGPGTRLTVL.

This clone was detected once. The rearrangement joins TRBV6-6 to TRBJ2-5, with TRBD1 matching over 9 bases. Germline trimming cut 4 bases from V and 5 bases from J; bases unmatched to any gene: 8. Germline CDR1 reads MNHNY; CDR2 reads SVGAGI (reference sequence). The length of the CDR3 is 15 residues. For the CDR3, the DNA is TGTGCCAGCAGTTCCCCGGGACAGGGAGAGGAGACCCAGTACTTC. Its translation is CASSSPGQGEETQYF.

This clone was recorded a few times. The CDR3 sequence: CATETGVGSPLHF. The CDR3 nucleotides read TGTGCCACCGAGACAGGGGTCGGCTCACCCCTCCACTTT. This chain uses TRBV6-1 with TRBJ1-6, with 8 nucleotides matching TRBD1. The CDR3 has 13 amino acids. The junction had 9 bases not matched to a gene; V was cut back by 10 bases and J by 10 bases. The V gene's germline CDR1 is MNHNS and CDR2 SASEGT.

This clone was seen a handful of times. This sequence joins TRBV4-3 and TRBJ2-3; D is possibly TRBD1 or TRBD2 (5 bases each). Germline V gives CDR1 LGHNA, CDR2 YSLEER. The CDR3 is 14 amino acids. The ends were cut back, 3 bases at V and 1 base at J, with 8 bases in the middle. CDR3 in DNA: TGCGCCAGCAGCCAGGGGGACGGCACAGATACGCAGTATTTT. This codes for CASSQGDGTDTQYF.

This clone has more than one count but fewer than ten. This chain uses TRBV28 with TRBJ1-2; D might be TRBD1 (5 bases). This CDR3 comprises 17 residues. V was cut by 4 bases and J by 2 bases, with 20 bases left in between. CDR1 MDHEN and CDR2 SYDVKM come from the germline V gene. In DNA, the CDR3 is TGTGCCAGCAGTTCCGCATCCGACAGCGCTTCCAACTATGGCTACACCTTC. It yields the protein CASSSASDSASNYGYTF.

This clone was picked up a small number of times. The CDR3 is CASSGRDIYTGELFF. The CDR3 DNA reads TGTGCCAGCAGCGGCCGGGACATTTACACCGGGGAGCTGTTTTTT. The genes are TRBV7-2 and TRBJ2-2; perhaps TRBD1 as D (6 bases). This CDR3 spans 15 amino acids. CDR1 SGHTA and CDR2 FQGNSA come from the germline V gene. V gave up 5 bases and J gave up 3 bases, with 13 bases separating them.

The chain carries TRBV30 and TRBJ1-2; the match to TRBD1 covers 8 bases. The germline gives CDR1 GTSNPN, CDR2 SVGIG (reference sequence). The ends lost 0 bases at V and 4 bases at J; junction bases unmatched: 7. This CDR3 has 15 amino acids. DNA for the CDR3: TGTGCCTGGAGTGTACAGGGGGGGCGCGGCTATGGCTACACCTTC. Encoded protein: CAWSVQGGRGYGYTF.